This is a list of T cell receptor beta chains from one sample in a study of T cells in Graves' hyperthyroidism and ophthalmopathy. TCRdb called the multiplex PCR reads again in MiXCR, with one record for every CDR3 protein. The table records 190,000 or so distinct CDR3 sequences, 15% to 20% of them present only once. The specimen sequenced was blood. The receptors come from a middle-aged man with Graves' hyperthyroidism. Each CDR3 is given with its conserved first and last residue. D genes are given only for firm matches. Size is stated for part of the rows, as once, few or many counts, or as a class when the clone is expanded.

j_call	d_call	v_call	clone_size	cdr3_nt	cdr3_aa
TRBJ1-3	.	TRBV18	.	TGTGCCAGCTCACCTCGGACAGAATCCAGTGGAAACACCATATATTTT	CASSPRTESSGNTIYF
TRBJ1-3	.	TRBV14	few	TGTGCCAGCAGCCAAAGGTTTTCCGGGACGGGTCGAGACACCATATATTTT	CASSQRFSGTGRDTIYF
TRBJ2-2	.	TRBV6-6	.	TGTGCCAGCAGTTACTCGAGAGACACCGGGGAGCTGTTTTTT	CASSYSRDTGELFF
TRBJ1-1	.	TRBV5-1	many	TGCGCCAGCAGCTTGGAGTTCGACACTGAAGCTTTCTTT	CASSLEFDTEAFF
TRBJ1-6	.	TRBV30	many	TGTGCCTGGAGTCTCTCCGGGCGGGGTAATTCACCCCTCCACTTT	CAWSLSGRGNSPLHF
TRBJ2-3	TRBD2	TRBV7-9	many	TGTGCCAGCAGCCCCCGTAGCGGGGGGGCGGGGGATACGCAGTATTTT	CASSPRSGGAGDTQYF
TRBJ1-4	.	TRBV25-1	few	TGTGCCAGCAGTGAAGGGGAACTTACGGGCGAAAAACTGTTTTTT	CASSEGELTGEKLFF
TRBJ1-5	.	TRBV3-1	many	TGTGCCAGCAGCCCGAGGAATCAGCCCCAGCATTTT	CASSPRNQPQHF
TRBJ2-1	.	TRBV28	many	TGTGCCAGCAGTTTAGAGGGGGGGCCCAATGAGCAGTTCTTC	CASSLEGGPNEQFF
TRBJ2-7	TRBD1	TRBV20-1	many	TGCAGTGCTTCCAGGACAGGGAGGAACGAGCAGTACTTC	CSASRTGRNEQYF
TRBJ1-5	.	TRBV30	many	TGTGCCTGGAATCCTTTCGGGCCCCAGCATTTT	CAWNPFGPQHF
TRBJ1-3	TRBD1	TRBV6-1	many	TGTGCCAGCAGTAGTCAGGGGGCGGATTTCGCTGGAAACACCATATATTTT	CASSSQGADFAGNTIYF
TRBJ2-5	TRBD2	TRBV20-1	many	TGCAGTGCTAGGTCAGCGGGGGGCCAAGAGACCCAGTACTTC	CSARSAGGQETQYF
TRBJ1-3	TRBD1	TRBV9	few	TGTGCCAGCAGCTCAAAACAGGGGGCATCAAGAGGAAACACCATATATTTT	CASSSKQGASRGNTIYF
TRBJ1-1	.	TRBV3-1	many	TGTGCCAGCAGCCAGGGATGGGGGGGAATGAACACTGAAGCTTTCTTT	CASSQGWGGMNTEAFF
TRBJ2-2	.	TRBV9	.	TGTGCCAGCAGCGTATGGGGATCGAACACCGGGGAGCTGTTTTTT	CASSVWGSNTGELFF
TRBJ2-3	TRBD2	TRBV9	many	TGTGCCAGCAGCGTGAAGCGGGGGGCCCCGGGAGATACGCAGTATTTT	CASSVKRGAPGDTQYF
TRBJ1-4	TRBD1	TRBV7-3	few	TGTGCCAGCAGCCCCGGGACAGGGGTGATAACTAATGAAAAACTGTTTTTT	CASSPGTGVITNEKLFF
TRBJ2-2	TRBD1	TRBV6-1	many	TGTGCCAGCGGGGACGGGACAGGGGGGCACACCGGGGAGCTGTTTTTT	CASGDGTGGHTGELFF
TRBJ1-1	.	TRBV5-1	.	TGCGCCAGCAGCTCAGGGAAGCTTCCCGCTTTCTTT	CASSSGKLPAFF
TRBJ1-2	.	TRBV5-1	many	TGCGCCAGCAGCTTGGAGGGTGGTTATGGCTACACCTTC	CASSLEGGYGYTF
TRBJ2-3	TRBD2	TRBV7-2	many	TGTGCCAGCAAGAGGGAGGGAGATACGCAGTATTTT	CASKREGDTQYF
TRBJ2-5	.	TRBV15	.	TGTGCCACCAGCAGAGCCCCGGACCGCCAAGAGACCCAGTACTTC	CATSRAPDRQETQYF
TRBJ2-7	TRBD2	TRBV27	many	TGTGCCAGCAGGAGGAATCGGGGGGGGGCAGTGTACGAGCAGTACTTC	CASRRNRGGAVYEQYF
TRBJ2-5	TRBD2	TRBV6-1	many	TGTGCCAGCAGCGGGACTAGCGGGGGGCCACTCGGCGAGACCCAGTACTTC	CASSGTSGGPLGETQYF
TRBJ2-3	.	TRBV7-2	many	TGTGCCAGCAGCGTACAAATCTCTAGCACAGATACGCAGTATTTT	CASSVQISSTDTQYF
TRBJ2-5	TRBD2	TRBV5-1	many	TGCGCCAGCAGCTTGCAGGGACTAGTCCAAGAGACCCAGTACTTC	CASSLQGLVQETQYF
TRBJ2-1	.	TRBV12-3/TRBV12-4	many	TGTGCCAGCAGTGCCCAACGGGGAGAGGATGAGCAGTTCTTC	CASSAQRGEDEQFF
TRBJ1-5	.	TRBV6-5	.	TGTGCCAGCAGTTATAAGTGGGGACACCCTTATAGCAATCAGCCCCAGCATTTT	CASSYKWGHPYSNQPQHF
TRBJ1-1	TRBD1	TRBV29-1	.	TGCAGCGCTGTGCCCTGGGACAGAAACACTGAAGCTTTCTTT	CSAVPWDRNTEAFF
TRBJ2-1	.	TRBV10-3	.	TGTGCCAGCCGATGGGACGACTCCTACAATGAGCAGTTCTTC	CASRWDDSYNEQFF
TRBJ2-7	TRBD1	TRBV6-1	many	TGTGCCAGCAGTCTCGGACAGGGATCCTACGAGCAGTACTTC	CASSLGQGSYEQYF
TRBJ2-7	.	TRBV5-8	many	TGTGCCAGCAGCTTGGATGAGGGTGAGCAGTACTTC	CASSLDEGEQYF
TRBJ1-2	TRBD1	TRBV6-6	many	TGTGCCAGCAGTTACTCCGGACAGGGAATCTATGGCTACACCTTC	CASSYSGQGIYGYTF
TRBJ1-5	.	TRBV9	.	TGTGCCAGCAGCGTAGAAGGCAGGGGAGATCAGCCCCAGCATTTT	CASSVEGRGDQPQHF
TRBJ1-1	.	TRBV3-1	many	TGTGCCAGCAGCCAATTTATTATGAACACTGAAGCTTTCTTT	CASSQFIMNTEAFF
TRBJ2-5	.	TRBV5-1	few	TGCGCCAGCAGCTATGGACTAAGAAAGACCCAGTACTTC	CASSYGLRKTQYF
TRBJ2-2	.	TRBV27	few	TGTGCCAGCAGTCCCCCGTGGGCGGTGAACACCGGGGAGCTGTTTTTT	CASSPPWAVNTGELFF
TRBJ2-1	.	TRBV6-1	many	TGTGCCAGCAGTGAATGGGGGGGCCCTACCGGCAATGAGCAGTTCTTC	CASSEWGGPTGNEQFF
TRBJ2-1	.	TRBV2	many	TGTGCCAGCAGTGATGAACCCACTAGGGTCAGTGAGCAGTTCTTC	CASSDEPTRVSEQFF
TRBJ1-1	.	TRBV3-1	many	TGTGCCAGCAGCCAAGAAAGACGAGGCACTGAAGCTTTCTTT	CASSQERRGTEAFF
TRBJ1-4	.	TRBV5-1	few	TGCGCCAGCAGCTTGGACGGTTCGGATGAAAAACTGTTTTTT	CASSLDGSDEKLFF
TRBJ2-1	.	TRBV2	many	TGTGCCAGCAGTCTAGCCCGGGACTGTGAGCAGTTCTTC	CASSLARDCEQFF
TRBJ2-3	TRBD1	TRBV12-3/TRBV12-4	.	TGTGCCAGCGGTTTATTGCGACAGGGGGCGCCCGCAGATACGCAGTATTTT	CASGLLRQGAPADTQYF
TRBJ1-5	.	TRBV7-2	many	TGTGCCAGCACCCCCACGCGTGAGCAGCCCCAGCATTTT	CASTPTREQPQHF
TRBJ2-2	TRBD1	TRBV6-2/TRBV6-3	many	TGTGCCGTCCGGGACAGGGACACCGGGGAGCTGTTTTTT	CAVRDRDTGELFF
TRBJ2-7	TRBD1	TRBV27	many	TGTGCCAGCAGTCTCAGGACAGGGCACTACGAGCAGTACTTC	CASSLRTGHYEQYF
TRBJ2-3	.	TRBV20-1	many	TGCAGTGCTGTCACATGGCGGGGGCGCGGCACAGATACGCAGTATTTT	CSAVTWRGRGTDTQYF
TRBJ1-2	TRBD1	TRBV27	few	TGTGCCAGCAGTTTATTGACAGGGGGCGGCTACACCTTC	CASSLLTGGGYTF
TRBJ2-1	TRBD2	TRBV12-3/TRBV12-4	.	TGTGCCACCACGGCGGGAGAATTGAATGAGCAGTTCTTC	CATTAGELNEQFF
TRBJ2-3	.	TRBV7-3	many	TGTGCCAGCAGCGCGACTGGGACTCCAGATACGCAGTATTTT	CASSATGTPDTQYF
TRBJ2-7	TRBD1	TRBV13	many	TGTGCCAGCAGCTTCTTGGGACAGGGCTTGAACGAGCAGTACTTC	CASSFLGQGLNEQYF
TRBJ2-3	TRBD1	TRBV7-2	many	TGTGCCAGCAGCTTAGAGTCAGGGACAGGGGGCGAAGATACGCAGTATTTT	CASSLESGTGGEDTQYF
TRBJ2-7	.	TRBV7-6	many	TGTGCCAGCAGCTTAGTGGGGGGGGCGCATTACGAGCAGTACTTC	CASSLVGGAHYEQYF
TRBJ2-7	.	TRBV7-9	many	TGTGCCAGCAGCTTACAGAGAGACGAGCAGTACTTC	CASSLQRDEQYF
TRBJ2-7	.	TRBV18	many	TGTGCCAGCTCACCAGACAGAGGGGGCGAGCAGTACTTC	CASSPDRGGEQYF
TRBJ1-5	.	TRBV20-1	.	TGCAGTGCTAGAGCCCTACAGGGTGAGGCTAGCAATCAGCCCCAGCATTTT	CSARALQGEASNQPQHF
TRBJ1-2	.	TRBV7-2	many	TGTGCCAGCAGCTTAGTTGGACGGGACTATGGCTACACCTTC	CASSLVGRDYGYTF
TRBJ2-7	.	TRBV7-2	many	TGTGCCAGCAGCTCCCCAAGCCTTTTCAATCGAGACTTC	CASSSPSLFNRDF
TRBJ2-5	TRBD2	TRBV4-2	few	TGTGCCAGCAGCCACGGGACTAGCGGGGGGGTGGGGGAGACCCAGTACTTC	CASSHGTSGGVGETQYF